The sequence of this T cell receptor beta chain was determined in a study of blood T cell repertoires in COVID-19. Looking at the study overall: The United States, Italy and Spain were the sources of the acute and convalescent COVID-19 samples. PBMCs, B-cell-depleted T cells, or T cells were the source of the cDNA or gDNA that made up the material.

Recruitment covered about two dozen US areas and drew participants whose ages spanned about 18 to 90 years. Produced via immunoSEQ multiplex PCR; TCRdb's table is partial and in-frame only. Among around 180,000 clones, 84% were seen once, and the ten largest hold about 12%. This CDR3 has 14 amino acids. With V trimmed by 5 bases and J by 3 bases, 3 bases remained unmatched. Germline V CDR1 and CDR2: SGHTA, FQGTGA. Sequenced sample: PBMCs or T cells enriched from blood (not recorded which). The sequence derives from a man between 50 and 59 years old who had recovered from COVID-19. V is TRBV7-3 and J is TRBJ2-2; 7 bases match TRBD1. The CDR3: CASSPQGDTGELFF. CDR3 nucleotide sequence: TGTGCCAGCAGCCCTCAGGGGGACACCGGGGAGCTGTTTTTT.